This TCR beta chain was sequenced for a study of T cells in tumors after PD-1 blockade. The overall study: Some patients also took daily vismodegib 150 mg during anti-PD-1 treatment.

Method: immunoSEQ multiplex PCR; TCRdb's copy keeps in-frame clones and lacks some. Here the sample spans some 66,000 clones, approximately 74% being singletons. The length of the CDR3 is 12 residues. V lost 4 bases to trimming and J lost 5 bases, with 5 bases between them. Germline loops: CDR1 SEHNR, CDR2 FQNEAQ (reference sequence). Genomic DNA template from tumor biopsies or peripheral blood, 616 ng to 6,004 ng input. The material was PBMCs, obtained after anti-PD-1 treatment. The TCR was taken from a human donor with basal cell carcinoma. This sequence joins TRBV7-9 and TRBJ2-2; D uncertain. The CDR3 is CASSSPTGELFF. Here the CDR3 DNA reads TGTGCCAGCAGCTCACCTACCGGGGAGCTGTTTTTT.